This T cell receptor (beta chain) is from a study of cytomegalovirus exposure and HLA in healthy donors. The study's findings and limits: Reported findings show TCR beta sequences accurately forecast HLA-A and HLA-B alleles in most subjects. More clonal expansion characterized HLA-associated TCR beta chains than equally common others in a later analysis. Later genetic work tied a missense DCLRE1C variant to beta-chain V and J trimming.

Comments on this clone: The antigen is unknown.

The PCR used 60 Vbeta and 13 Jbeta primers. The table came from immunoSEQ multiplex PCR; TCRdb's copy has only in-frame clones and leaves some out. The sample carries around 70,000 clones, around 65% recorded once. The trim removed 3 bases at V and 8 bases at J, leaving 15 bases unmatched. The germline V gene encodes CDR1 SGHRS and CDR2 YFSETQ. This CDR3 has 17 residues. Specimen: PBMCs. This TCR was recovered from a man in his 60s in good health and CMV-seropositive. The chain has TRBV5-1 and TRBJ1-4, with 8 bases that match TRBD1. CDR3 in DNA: TGCGCCAGCAGCTGGGGACAGGTGGGTTCCTCCGGAGAAAAACTGTTTTTT. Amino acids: CASSWGQVGSSGEKLFF.